A selection of T cell receptor beta chains follows, all from one sample in a study of CD8 T cells in ankylosing spondylitis. TCRdb analysed the 5' RACE reads with MiXCR anew, one entry per CDR3 protein. This table holds roughly 30,000 distinct CDR3 sequences, approximately 15% found once. The sample was blood. The source of these receptors is a male donor with ankylosing spondylitis or in good health (not recorded which). Both conserved end residues are part of each CDR3. The order of the fields is CDR3 length, J gene, D gene, V gene, clone size, CDR3 DNA, CDR3 protein. D genes are given only for firm matches. Clone size appears in some rows only: once, few, many, or a class for an expanded clone.

17 TRBJ2-1 TRBD2 TRBV3-1 many TGTGCCAGCAGCCAAGAAGTCATAGCGGGAGGGTACAATGAGCAGTTCTTC CASSQEVIAGGYNEQFF
15 TRBJ2-1 TRBD2 TRBV2 NA TGTGCCAGCAGTGAAGGACTAGCGGGCTACAATGAGCAGTTCTTC CASSEGLAGYNEQFF
15 TRBJ2-2 NA TRBV24-1 few TGTGCCACCAGTGATTCGGCAGGGGTCACCGGGGAGCTGTTTTTT CATSDSAGVTGELFF
14 TRBJ1-5 NA TRBV2 NA TGTGCCAGCAACCCGGGGCGGAGGGGTCAGCCCCAGCATTTT CASNPGRRGQPQHF
15 TRBJ2-3 NA TRBV20-1 few TGCAGTGCTAGAGCCGGATCAGCTAGCACAGATACGCAGTATTTT CSARAGSASTDTQYF
14 TRBJ1-4 TRBD1 TRBV29-1 few TGCAGCGTCGATCCGGGACAGGGAAGAGAAAAACTGTTTTTT CSVDPGQGREKLFF
13 TRBJ2-5 NA TRBV7-7 NA TGTGCCAGCAGCCTCGGATTCCAAGAGACCCAGTACTTC CASSLGFQETQYF
15 TRBJ2-1 TRBD2 TRBV20-1 NA TGCAGTGCTAGAGAACCGGGACTAGCGGGCCATGAGCAGTTCTTC CSAREPGLAGHEQFF
12 TRBJ2-1 TRBD1 TRBV29-1 NA TGCAGCGTGGACAGGGGGCTGAATGAGCAGTTCTTC CSVDRGLNEQFF
17 TRBJ2-2 TRBD1 TRBV19 few TGTGCCAGTTTATCCACCCCGGGACAGGGGGCTGTCGGGGAGCTGTTTTTT CASLSTPGQGAVGELFF